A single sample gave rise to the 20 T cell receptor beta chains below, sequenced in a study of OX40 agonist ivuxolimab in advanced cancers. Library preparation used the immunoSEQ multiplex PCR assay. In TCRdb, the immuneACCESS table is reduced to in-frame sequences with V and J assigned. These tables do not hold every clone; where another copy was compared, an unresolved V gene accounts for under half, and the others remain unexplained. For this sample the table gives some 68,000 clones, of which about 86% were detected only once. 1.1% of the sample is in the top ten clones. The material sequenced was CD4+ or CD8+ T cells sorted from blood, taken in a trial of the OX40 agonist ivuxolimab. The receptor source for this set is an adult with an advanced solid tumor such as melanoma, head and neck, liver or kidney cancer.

The CDR3 DNA is TGCGCCAGCAGCTGGGTTTCTAGCGGGAGAACAGATACGCAGTATTTT. This encodes CASSWVSSGRTDTQYF. The gene calls are TRBV5-1 and TRBJ2-3, with 10 bases that match TRBD2. J lost 3 bases, V lost 3 bases, and 7 bases had no gene match. This CDR3 comprises 16 residues. The germline V gene encodes CDR1 SGHRS and CDR2 YFSETQ.

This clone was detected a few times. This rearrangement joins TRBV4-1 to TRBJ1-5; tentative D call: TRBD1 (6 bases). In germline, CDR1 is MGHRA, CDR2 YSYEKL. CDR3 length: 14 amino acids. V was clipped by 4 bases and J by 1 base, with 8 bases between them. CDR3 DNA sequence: TGCGCCAGCAGCCTTGGACAGAGCAATCAGCCCCAGCATTTT. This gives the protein CASSLGQSNQPQHF.

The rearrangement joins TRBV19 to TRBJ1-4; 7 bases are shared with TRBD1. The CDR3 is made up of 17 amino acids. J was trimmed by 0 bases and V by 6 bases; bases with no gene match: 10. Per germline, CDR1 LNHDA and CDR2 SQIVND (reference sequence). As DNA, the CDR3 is TGTGCCAGTAGGCCTTCGGACAGGAGTGCAACTAATGAAAAACTGTTTTTT. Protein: CASRPSDRSATNEKLFF.

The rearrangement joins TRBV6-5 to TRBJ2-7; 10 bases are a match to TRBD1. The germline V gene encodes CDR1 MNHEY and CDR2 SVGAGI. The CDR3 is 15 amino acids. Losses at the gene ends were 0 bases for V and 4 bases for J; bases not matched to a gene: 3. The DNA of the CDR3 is TGTGCCAGCAGTTACTCGACAGGGGGCGCGTACGAGCAGTACTTC. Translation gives CASSYSTGGAYEQYF.

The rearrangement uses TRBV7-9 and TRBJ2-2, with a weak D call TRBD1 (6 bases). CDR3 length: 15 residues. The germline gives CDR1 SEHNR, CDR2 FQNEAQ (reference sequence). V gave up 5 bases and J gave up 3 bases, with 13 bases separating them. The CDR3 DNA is TGTGCCAGCAGCGTGCAGGGGTCGGACACCGGGGAGCTGTTTTTT. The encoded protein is CASSVQGSDTGELFF.

CDR3 sequence: CASSLAGGNTIYF. For the CDR3, the DNA is TGTGCCAGCAGCTTAGCGGGGGGGAACACCATATATTTT. The rearrangement links TRBV7-8 to TRBJ1-3; possibly TRBD1 for D (5 bases). The length of the CDR3 is 13 residues. Germline V gene data show CDR1 as SGHVS and CDR2 as FQNEAQ. Trimming took off 0 bases at V and 7 bases at J, with 7 bases between the two ends.

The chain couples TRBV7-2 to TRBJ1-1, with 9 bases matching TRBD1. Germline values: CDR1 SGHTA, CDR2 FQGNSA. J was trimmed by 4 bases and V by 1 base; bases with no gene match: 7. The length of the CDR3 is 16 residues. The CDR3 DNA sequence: TGTGCCAGCAGCTTAGTACAGGGGGCGCTCAGCACTGAAGCTTTCTTT. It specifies CASSLVQGALSTEAFF.

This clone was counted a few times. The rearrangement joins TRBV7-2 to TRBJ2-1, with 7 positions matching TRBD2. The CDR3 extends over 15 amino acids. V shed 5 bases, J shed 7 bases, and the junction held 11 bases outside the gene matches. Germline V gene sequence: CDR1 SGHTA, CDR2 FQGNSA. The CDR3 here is CASSNRASGQNEQFF. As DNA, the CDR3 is TGTGCCAGCAGCAATAGGGCTAGCGGCCAAAATGAGCAGTTCTTC. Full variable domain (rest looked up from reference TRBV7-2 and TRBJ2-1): GAGVSQSPSNKVTEKGKDVELRCDPISGHTALYWYRQSLGQGLEFLIYFQGNSAPDKSGLPSDRFSAERTGGSVSTLTIQRTQQEDSAVYLCASSNRASGQNEQFFGPGTRLTVL.

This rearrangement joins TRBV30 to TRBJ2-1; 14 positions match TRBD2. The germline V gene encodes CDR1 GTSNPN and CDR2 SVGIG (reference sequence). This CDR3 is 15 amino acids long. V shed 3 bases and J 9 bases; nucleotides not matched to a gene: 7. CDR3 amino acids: CAWSGLAGGLGEQFF. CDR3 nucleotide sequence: TGTGCCTGGAGCGGACTAGCGGGAGGTCTTGGTGAGCAGTTCTTC.

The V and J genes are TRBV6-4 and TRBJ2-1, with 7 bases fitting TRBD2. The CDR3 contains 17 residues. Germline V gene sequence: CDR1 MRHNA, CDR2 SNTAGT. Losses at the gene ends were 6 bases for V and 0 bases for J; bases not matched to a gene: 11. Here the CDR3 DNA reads TGTGCCAGCAGCTTAGTGGCGGGAGCCCCCTCCTACAATGAGCAGTTCTTC. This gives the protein CASSLVAGAPSYNEQFF.

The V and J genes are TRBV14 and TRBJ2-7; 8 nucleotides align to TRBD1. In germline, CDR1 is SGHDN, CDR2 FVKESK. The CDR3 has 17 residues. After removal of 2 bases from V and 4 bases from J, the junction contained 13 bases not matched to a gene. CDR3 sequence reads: CASSQLTGDLRGYEQYF. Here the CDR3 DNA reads TGTGCCAGCAGCCAATTGACAGGGGATCTTCGGGGGTACGAGCAGTACTTC.

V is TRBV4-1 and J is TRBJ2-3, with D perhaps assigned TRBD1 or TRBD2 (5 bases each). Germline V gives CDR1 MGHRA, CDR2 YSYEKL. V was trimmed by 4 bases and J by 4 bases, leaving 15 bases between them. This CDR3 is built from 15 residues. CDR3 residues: CASSLGGGEADTQYF. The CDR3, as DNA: TGCGCCAGCAGCCTCGGTGGGGGAGAGGCAGATACGCAGTATTTT.

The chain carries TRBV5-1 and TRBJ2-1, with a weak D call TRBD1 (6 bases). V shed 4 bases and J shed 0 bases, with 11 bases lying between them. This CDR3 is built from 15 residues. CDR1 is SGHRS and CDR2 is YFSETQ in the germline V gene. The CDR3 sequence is CASSPTGSSYNEQFF. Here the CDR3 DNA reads TGCGCCAGCAGCCCCACAGGGAGCTCCTACAATGAGCAGTTCTTC.

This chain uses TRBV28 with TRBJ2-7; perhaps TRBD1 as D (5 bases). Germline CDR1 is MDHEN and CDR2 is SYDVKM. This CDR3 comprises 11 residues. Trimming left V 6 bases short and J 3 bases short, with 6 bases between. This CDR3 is CASRTDYEQYF. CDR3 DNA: TGTGCCAGCAGGACAGACTACGAGCAGTACTTC.

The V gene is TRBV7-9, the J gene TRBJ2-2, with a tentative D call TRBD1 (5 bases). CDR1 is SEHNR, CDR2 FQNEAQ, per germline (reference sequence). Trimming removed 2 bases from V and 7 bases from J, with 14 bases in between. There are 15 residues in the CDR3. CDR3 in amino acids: CASSLHFRTIGELFF. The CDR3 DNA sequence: TGTGCCAGCAGCTTACATTTTAGGACAATCGGGGAGCTGTTTTTT.

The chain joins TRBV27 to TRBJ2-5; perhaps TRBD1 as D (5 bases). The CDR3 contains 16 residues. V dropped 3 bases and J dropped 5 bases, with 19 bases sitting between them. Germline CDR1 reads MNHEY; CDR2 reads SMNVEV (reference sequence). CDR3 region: CASSFRSRVQGETQYF. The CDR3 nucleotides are TGTGCCAGCAGTTTTCGTAGCAGGGTCCAAGGGGAGACCCAGTACTTC.

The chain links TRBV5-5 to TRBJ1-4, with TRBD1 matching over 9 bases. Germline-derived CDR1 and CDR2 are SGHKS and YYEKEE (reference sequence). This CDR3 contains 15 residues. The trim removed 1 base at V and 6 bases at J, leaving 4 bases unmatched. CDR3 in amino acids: CASSLQWDRDEKLFF. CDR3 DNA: TGTGCCAGCAGCTTGCAATGGGACAGGGATGAAAAACTGTTTTTT.

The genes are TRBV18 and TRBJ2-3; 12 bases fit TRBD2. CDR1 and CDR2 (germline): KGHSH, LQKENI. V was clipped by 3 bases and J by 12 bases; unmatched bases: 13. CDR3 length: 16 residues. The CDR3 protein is CASSPNPGTSGSDQYF. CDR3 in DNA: TGTGCCAGCTCACCCAACCCCGGGACTAGCGGGTCGGATCAGTATTTT.

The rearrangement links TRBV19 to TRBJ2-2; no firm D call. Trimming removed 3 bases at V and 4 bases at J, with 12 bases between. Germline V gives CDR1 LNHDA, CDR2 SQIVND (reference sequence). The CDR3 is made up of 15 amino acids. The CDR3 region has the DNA TGTGCCAGTAGTATGGGCTCCCAGGTCACCGGGGAGCTGTTTTTT. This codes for CASSMGSQVTGELFF.

The CDR3, as DNA: TGTGCCAGCAGCCCTCGAGAAAGGTTGAACACTGAAGCTTTCTTT. Translation: CASSPRERLNTEAFF. The V gene is TRBV4-2, the J gene TRBJ1-1; no clear D gene. Germline assignment: CDR1 LGHNA and CDR2 YNFKEQ. V lost 4 bases to trimming and J lost 0 bases, with 12 bases between them. The CDR3 spans 15 residues.